This entry describes one T cell receptor (beta chain). Every subset had its genomic DNA shared out evenly among several immunoSEQ plates. Here immunoSEQ multiplex PCR was the method, and the copy in TCRdb shows in-frame clones only, minus some. The sample has a few million clones; 85% to 95% are singletons. The V end was cut by 4 bases, the J end by 5 bases, with 15 bases between. This CDR3 region has 14 residues. The germline V gene encodes CDR1 SGHNT and CDR2 YYREEE (reference sequence). This entry belongs to a study of shared clonotypes between healthy human individuals. Positive CCR7 selection of CD45RO-negative cells yielded the naive CD8 cells, and terminally differentiated effector memory CD45RA+ cells were excluded.

V and J are TRBV5-4 and TRBJ2-5, with D possibly called TRBD1 or TRBD2 (6 bases each). The receptor's source is a man between 18 and 35 years old in good health. Some clones in this sample may be carry-over from other donors' samples. The sample comprised naive CD8+ T cells from PBMCs. The CDR3 DNA follows: TGTGCCAGCAGCGTGACAGGAGGGGGGGAGACCCAGTACTTC. Its protein is CASSVTGGGETQYF. Looking up the rest from reference TRBV5-4 and TRBJ2-5 gives the full variable domain: ETGVTQSPTHLIKTRGQQVTLRCSSQSGHNTVSWYQQALGQGPQFIFQYYREEENGRGNFPPRFSGLQFPNYSSELNVNALELDDSALYLCASSVTGGGETQYFGPGTRLLVL.